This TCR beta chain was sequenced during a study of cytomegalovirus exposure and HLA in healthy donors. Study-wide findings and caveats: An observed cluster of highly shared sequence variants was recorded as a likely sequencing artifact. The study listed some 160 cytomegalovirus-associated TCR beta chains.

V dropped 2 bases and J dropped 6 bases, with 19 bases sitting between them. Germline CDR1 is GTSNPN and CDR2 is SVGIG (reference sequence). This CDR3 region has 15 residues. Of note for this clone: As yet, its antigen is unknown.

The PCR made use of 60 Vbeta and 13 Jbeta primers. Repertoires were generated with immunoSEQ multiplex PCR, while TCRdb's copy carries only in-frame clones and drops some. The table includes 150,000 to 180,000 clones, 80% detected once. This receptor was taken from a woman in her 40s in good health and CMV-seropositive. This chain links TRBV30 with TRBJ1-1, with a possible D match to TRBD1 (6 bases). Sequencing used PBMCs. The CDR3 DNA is TGTGCCTGGAGTTCCCAGCGGGGGCATATCCCTGAAGCTTTCTTT. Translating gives CAWSSQRGHIPEAFF.